This T cell receptor (beta chain) came from a study of cytomegalovirus exposure and HLA in healthy donors (dated by TCRdb to 2016 to 2017). Regarding the research as a whole: An earlier analysis of several hundred of the donors reported 250 to 350 Gb of sequence data and approximately 110 million unique TCR beta sequences from approximately 180 million T cells. High-throughput TCR immunosequencing, statistical association of individual TCRs with disease status, and machine learning were combined to predict cytomegalovirus infection status. A later analysis re-examined previously published TCR beta repertoires from 500 to 700 donors and added high-resolution HLA genotyping to investigate patterns of TCR occurrence. Rather than using new phenotypic data, the later analysis identified candidate immune exposures from TCR beta sequences and from how often those sequences occurred across donors. Donor age, sex, ethnicity and CMV serostatus were compiled alongside the repertoire data. Roughly five DR-DQ haplotypes were handled as single units for association and clustering because linkage in the cohort was strong. On average, 235,054 unique TCR beta nucleotide sequences were sequenced per donor among fewer than 500 genotyped donors of the cohort, with roughly 18% of those sequences being non-productive. An earlier analysis of 500 to 750 of the donors applied high-throughput TCR beta sequencing to assess whether each TCR beta V gene segment acted as functional or pseudogenic. The number of donors typed differed by locus, with about 629-630 for A, B, C, DRB1 and DQB1, about 500 for DQA1, approximately 580 for DPA1, and around 450 for DPB1. Besides the first cohort of roughly 660 subjects, a separate validation cohort made up of roughly 120 different subjects was used. The T cell repertoires of 666 subjects were profiled by immunosequencing and related to cytomegalovirus serostatus. The study was designed to test whether signatures of past pathogen exposure could be identified by cataloging public T cell receptors. An early release that covered approximately 600 HLA-typed donors contained around 300 gigabases of sequencing data and some 87 million unique TCR sequences. Every discovery cohort repertoire had been produced on one sequencing platform. A later genetic analysis took genome-wide SNP genotypes for about 65% of the roughly 670 donors and used that subset as a discovery cohort. HLA typing covered class I and class II loci at four-digit resolution. The genetic ancestry cluster associated with self-reported Caucasian donors included about 84% of the roughly 410 genotyped donors. Results and caveats for the whole study, not just this receptor: Linkage disequilibrium might explain the correlated functional status among segregating V segments, but an unknown experimental factor could not be excluded. The cohort was sequenced for TCR beta chains only, and without alpha or paired-chain data the features that could be detected were limited. The sequencing pipeline was judged likely to have produced a cluster of highly shared sequence variants as a technical artifact. Presence/absence analyses assumed roughly uniform sequencing depth across donors, an assumption that may not hold. In a later analysis, the rate of TCR association differed among HLA loci, with DRB1 alleles having the most associated TCRs and HLA-C alleles having the fewest. In an earlier analysis of approximately 590 of the donors, most TCR beta V segments were observed in productive rearrangements about 90% or about 30% of the time, broadly matching IMGT annotations. The study gave a list of about 150 TCR beta chains associated with cytomegalovirus. In both the original and validation cohorts, the classifier was reported to diagnose cytomegalovirus status with high specificity and sensitivity. While some public TCRs were present in many individuals, most TCR sequences turned up only very rarely across donors. According to the authors, the approach could potentially be generalized to other disease states and immunological phenotypes. A later analysis found that HLA-associated TCR beta chains were more clonally expanded and had lower generation probabilities than equally common non-associated chains. Compared with the 666-donor mean, donors in an Asian-associated ancestry cluster had fewer N-insertions in productive TCRs, according to a later genetic analysis. When HLA alleles, especially DR and DQ, strongly co-occurred, TCR associations were difficult to assign to individual alleles. Some IMGT-functional V segments, including TRBV6-2 and TRBV6-3, could not be told apart with the 87-base-pair reads, so those segments were excluded. Most CMV-associated TCR beta chains appeared to be HLA-restricted in a later analysis, and the HLA associations seemed to be driven largely by CMV exposure. A further reported finding was that TCR beta sequences accurately predicted the HLA-A and HLA-B alleles for most subjects in the first cohort. Three of the identified cytomegalovirus-associated TCR beta chains were confirmed in vitro to be specific for cytomegalovirus antigens. The earlier analysis of 587 of the donors excluded roughly 16 rarely observed V segments, including chromosome 9 orphons, because counts were too low. A later genetic analysis associated a missense DCLRE1C variant with V-gene and J-gene trimming of TCR beta chains, and an independent cohort replicated the association. Because some donors lacked HLA typing at each locus, the association tests relied only on the typed subset. A later analysis associated approximately 17,000 TCR beta sequences with specific HLA alleles at a false discovery rate of 0.05. For the cohort, immune exposure information was limited to CMV serostatus. According to a later analysis, parvovirus B19, influenza, CMV and Epstein-Barr virus appeared linked to several top co-occurrence clusters.

The cohort consisted of 666 healthy bone marrow donors. At the time of sampling, all cohort members were nominally healthy, though unrecorded immune exposures were likely present. The donor tested CMV seropositive and was one of the 289 seropositive cohort members. Each donor provided a peripheral blood sample, and peripheral blood mononuclear cells were used for TCR beta sequencing. The Qiagen DNeasy Blood Extraction Kit was used to extract genomic DNA from the blood cell samples. In the germline V gene, CDR1 corresponds to SGHDT and CDR2 to YYEEEE. V is pared back by 0 bases and J by 8 bases, with 8 bases lying between the germline termini. The CDR3 holds 12 amino acids from the cysteine to the phenylalanine. Just the 36-base CDR3 DNA is kept, in frame starting at base 1. This clone was observed a handful of times. What this receptor recognizes is not known. Base qualities are missing; no much larger clone stands one base away.

Library prep was done by the immunoSEQ multiplex PCR assay. The multiplex PCR relied on a mix of 60 forward primers for TCR Vbeta segments and 13 reverse primers for TCR Jbeta segments. The CDR3 region of rearranged TCR beta genes was amplified from genomic DNA with a multiplex PCR assay. On the Illumina HiSeq System, the amplified TCR beta libraries were sequenced as 87-base-pair reads. Per the source publication's procedure: A later analysis counted tens of millions of unique TCR beta chains across the 550 to 700 repertoires, and some 11 million of these chains were shared by at least two donors. Raw reads were error-corrected and collapsed into unique sequences by a nearest-neighbor algorithm in which closely related sequences were merged to remove PCR and sequencing errors. Alignment of CDR3 sequences to IMGT reference sequences was used to assign V, D and J gene segments. For a sequence to be retained, a match of at least six nucleotides to both a V gene segment and a J gene segment was required. A rearrangement was called productive if the CDR3 had no stop codons and remained in frame with V and J, and every other rearrangement was called non-productive. Following IMGT convention, CDR3 was defined as the stretch from the second conserved V-encoded cysteine to the conserved J-encoded phenylalanine. The earlier analysis of some 540 of the donors excluded any sequence lacking an unambiguous match to a single V gene segment. An earlier analysis of a few hundred of the donors classified V segments as functional when productive rearrangements were above 56.7% and as segregating when the standard deviation between donors was above 5%. A statistical classification framework was built for diagnosing cytomegalovirus status from the catalog of TCR beta chain sequences. In a later analysis, V and J genes were assigned by comparing TCR nucleotide sequences against IMGT/GENE-DB human TR gene sequences. The TCRdist pipeline was used in a later analysis to assign CDR3 sequences and most-parsimonious VDJ recombination scenarios. In a later analysis, every TCR beta chain was defined by the combination of its CDR3 amino acid sequence and its V-gene family, and reads without a unique V-gene family were dropped. In a later analysis, approximately 640 highly shared, low-generation-probability nucleotide sequences were removed to address suspected cross-contamination and a sequencing artifact. In a later analysis, a clonal expansion index for each public chain was calculated from normalized within-repertoire ranks of inferred template counts. Generation probabilities in a later analysis came from a VDJ recombination model fitted to out-of-frame rearrangements, and those results were checked against IGoR. In a later analysis, TCR-TCR, TCR-HLA and TCR-CMV co-occurrence was scored with hypergeometric tests, and a repertoire-size bias correction was applied to TCR pairs. In a later analysis, false discovery rates were estimated by permuting HLA or CMV assignments 20 times. In a later analysis, co-occurring TCRs were grouped using DBSCAN, with TCRdist sequence similarity added in when clustering inside HLA-allele-positive subsets. Repertoires with fewer than 30,000 or more than 120,000 public chains, plus five repertoires with anomalous nucleotide sharing, were excluded from co-occurrence clustering. Drawn from immuneACCESS, this table holds only the in-frame rearrangements with V and J called that TCRdb kept. Clones are partly lost; checked studies trace under half to an unresolved V gene and leave the rest unexplained. That table supplies the V and J calls and clone size; D and trimming were determined from the DNA. Within this sample are 160,000 or so clones, with roughly 85% of them counted one time only. Together, the top ten hold around 8% of the sample.

Sequencing was performed on PBMCs. This TCR was sampled from a male donor in good health and CMV-seropositive. The chain is made from TRBV5-6 and TRBJ1-2, with the D gene uncertain. The CDR3 region reads CASSLVVGGYTF. In nucleotide form, the sequence is TGTGCCAGCAGCTTGGTGGTTGGCGGCTACACCTTC.